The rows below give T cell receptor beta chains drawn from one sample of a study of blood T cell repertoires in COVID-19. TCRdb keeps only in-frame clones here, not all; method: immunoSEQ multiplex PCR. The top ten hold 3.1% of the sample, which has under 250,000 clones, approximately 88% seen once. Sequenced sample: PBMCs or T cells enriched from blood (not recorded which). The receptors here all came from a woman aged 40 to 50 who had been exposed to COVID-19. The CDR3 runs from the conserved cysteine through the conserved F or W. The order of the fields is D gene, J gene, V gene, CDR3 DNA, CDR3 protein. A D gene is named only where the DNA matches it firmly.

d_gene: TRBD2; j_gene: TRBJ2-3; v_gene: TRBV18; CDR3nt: TGTGCCAGCTCACCTAGTCTGCCTAGGACTAGCGGGACAGATACGCAGTATTTT; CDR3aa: CASSPSLPRTSGTDTQYF
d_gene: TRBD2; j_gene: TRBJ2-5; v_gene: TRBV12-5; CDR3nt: TGTGCTAGTGGTTTGGGGGGGACTAGCGGGATACAAGAGACCCAGTACTTC; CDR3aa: CASGLGGTSGIQETQYF
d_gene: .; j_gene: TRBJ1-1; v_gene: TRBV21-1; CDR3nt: TGTGCCAGCGTCAGGGGCCGACAGGGGCCCTTAGCTTTCTTT; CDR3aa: CASVRGRQGPLAFF
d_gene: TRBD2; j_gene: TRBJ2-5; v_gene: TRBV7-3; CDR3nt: TGTGCCAGCAGCTTAAGGCCCACTAGCGGACAAGAGACCCAGTACTTC; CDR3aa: CASSLRPTSGQETQYF
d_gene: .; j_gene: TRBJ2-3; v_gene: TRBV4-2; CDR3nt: TGTGCCAGCAGCCAAGGAAGGAGGGGCCAAGGGGATACGCAGTATTTT; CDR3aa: CASSQGRRGQGDTQYF
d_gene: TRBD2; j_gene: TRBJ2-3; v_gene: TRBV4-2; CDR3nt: TGTGCCAGCAGCCAAGGAGCTAGCGGGGGGAGCACAGATACGCAGTATTTT; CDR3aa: CASSQGASGGSTDTQYF
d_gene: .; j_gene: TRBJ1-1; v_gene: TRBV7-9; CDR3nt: TGTGCCAGCAGCACGCTCCTACACACTGAAGCTTTCTTT; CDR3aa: CASSTLLHTEAFF
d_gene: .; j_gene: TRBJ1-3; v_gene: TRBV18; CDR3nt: TGTGCCAGCTCACCCCCGAGCCTCTCTGGAAACACCATATATTTT; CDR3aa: CASSPPSLSGNTIYF
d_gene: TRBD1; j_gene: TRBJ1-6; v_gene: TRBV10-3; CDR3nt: TGTGCCATCAGCGTCGACAGGGATGGTTCACCCCTCCACTTT; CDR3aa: CAISVDRDGSPLHF
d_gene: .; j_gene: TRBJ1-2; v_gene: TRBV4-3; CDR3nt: TGCGCCAGCAGCCAAGACCAGACATCCGCAGGCTATGGCTACACCTTC; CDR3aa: CASSQDQTSAGYGYTF